This T cell receptor beta chain was captured by sequencing in a study of CD8+ T cells in alopecia areata. Points from the study as a whole: Expanded CD8+ clones among the top 100, as well as scalp clonality, were significantly decreased by tofacitinib. Uncertain still, given a single nonresponder, is whether baseline CD8+ expansion links to response. Amid tofacitinib therapy, many expanded lesional clones stayed present in scalp and blood. There were also resident alphabeta T cells of normal skin sequenced in scalp samples.

The CDR3 totals 15 residues. Germline values: CDR1 GTSNPN, CDR2 SVGIG (reference sequence). V was cut by 3 bases and J by 0 bases, with 13 bases left in between. Once RNA had been extracted, it was reverse transcribed into cDNA to act as the sequencing template. The table came from immunoSEQ multiplex PCR; TCRdb's copy has only in-frame clones and leaves some out. Of approximately 210,000 clones in the sample, over 60% are singletons; the top ten hold about 4%. As to treatment: oral pan-JAK inhibitor, 5-10 mg twice daily. This clone was recorded only once. Its antigen remains unidentified. This clonotype originated in a human donor with alopecia areata. Sequenced here: CD4+ T cells sorted from blood, sampled at week 4, from a patient treated with tofacitinib. V and J are TRBV30 and TRBJ2-3; D call uncertain. In DNA form, the CDR3 reads TGTGCCTGGAGAGGGCAGTCGATAAGCACAGATACGCAGTATTTT. This translates into CAWRGQSISTDTQYF.